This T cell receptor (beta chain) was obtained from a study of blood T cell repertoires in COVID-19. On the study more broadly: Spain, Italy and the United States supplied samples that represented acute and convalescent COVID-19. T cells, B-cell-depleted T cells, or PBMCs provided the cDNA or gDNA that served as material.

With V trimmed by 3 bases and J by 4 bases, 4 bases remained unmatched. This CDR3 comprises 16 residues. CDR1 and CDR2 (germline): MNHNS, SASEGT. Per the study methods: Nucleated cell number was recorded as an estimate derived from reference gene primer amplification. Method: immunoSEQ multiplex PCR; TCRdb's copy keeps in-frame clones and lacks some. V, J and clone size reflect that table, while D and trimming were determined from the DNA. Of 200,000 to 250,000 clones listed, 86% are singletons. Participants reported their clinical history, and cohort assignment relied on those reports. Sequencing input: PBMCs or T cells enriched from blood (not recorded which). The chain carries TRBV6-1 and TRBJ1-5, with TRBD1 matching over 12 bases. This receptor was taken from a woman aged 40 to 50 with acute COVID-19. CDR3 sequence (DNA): TGTGCCAGCAGTGACCGGGACAGGGGGCTTAATCAGCCCCAGCATTTT. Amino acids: CASSDRDRGLNQPQHF.